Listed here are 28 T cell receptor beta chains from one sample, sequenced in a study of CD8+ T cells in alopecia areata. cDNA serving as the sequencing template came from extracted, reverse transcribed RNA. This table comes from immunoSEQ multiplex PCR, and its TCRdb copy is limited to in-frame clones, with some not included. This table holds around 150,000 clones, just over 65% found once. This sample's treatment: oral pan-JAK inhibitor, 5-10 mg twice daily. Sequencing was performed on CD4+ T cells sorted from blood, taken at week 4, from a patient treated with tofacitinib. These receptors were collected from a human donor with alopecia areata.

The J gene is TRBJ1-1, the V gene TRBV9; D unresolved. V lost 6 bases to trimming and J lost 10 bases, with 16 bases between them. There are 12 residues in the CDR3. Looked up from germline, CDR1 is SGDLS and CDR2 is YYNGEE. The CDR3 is CASTPPVEGAFF. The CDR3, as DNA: TGTGCCAGCACCCCGCCGGTCGAAGGAGCTTTCTTT.

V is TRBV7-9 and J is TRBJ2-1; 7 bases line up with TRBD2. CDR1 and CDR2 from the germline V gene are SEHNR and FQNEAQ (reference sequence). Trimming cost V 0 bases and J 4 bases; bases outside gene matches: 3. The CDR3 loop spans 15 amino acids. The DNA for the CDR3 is TGTGCCAGCAGCTTAGCCTCGGGGGGATACAATGAGCAGTTCTTC. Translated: CASSLASGGYNEQFF.

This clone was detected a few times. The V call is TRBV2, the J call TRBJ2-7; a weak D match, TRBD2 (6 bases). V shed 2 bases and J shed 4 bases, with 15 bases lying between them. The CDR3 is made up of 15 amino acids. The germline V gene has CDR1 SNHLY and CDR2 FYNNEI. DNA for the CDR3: TGTGCCAGCAGTGAAAGGGAGGTGGGGGAGTACGAGCAGTACTTC. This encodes CASSEREVGEYEQYF.

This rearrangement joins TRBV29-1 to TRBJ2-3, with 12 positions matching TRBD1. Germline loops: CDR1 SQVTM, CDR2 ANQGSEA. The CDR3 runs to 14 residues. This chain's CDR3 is CSSTGTGGSDTQYF. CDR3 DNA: TGCAGTTCTACCGGGACAGGGGGCAGCGATACGCAGTATTTT.

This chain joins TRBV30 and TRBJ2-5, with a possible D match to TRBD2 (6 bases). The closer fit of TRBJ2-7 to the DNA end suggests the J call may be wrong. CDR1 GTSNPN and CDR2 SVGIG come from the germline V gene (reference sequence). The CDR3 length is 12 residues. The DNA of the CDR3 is TGTGCCTGGAGACCTACTAGCCACGAGCAGTACTTC. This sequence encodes CAWRPTSHEQYF.

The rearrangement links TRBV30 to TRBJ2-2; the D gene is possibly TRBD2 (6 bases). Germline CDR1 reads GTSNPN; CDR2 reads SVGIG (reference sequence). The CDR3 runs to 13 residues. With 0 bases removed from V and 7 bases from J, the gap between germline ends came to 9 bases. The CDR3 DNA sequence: TGTGCCTGGAGTGTAGGGCGGGGCGGGGAGCTGTTTTTT. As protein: CAWSVGRGGELFF.

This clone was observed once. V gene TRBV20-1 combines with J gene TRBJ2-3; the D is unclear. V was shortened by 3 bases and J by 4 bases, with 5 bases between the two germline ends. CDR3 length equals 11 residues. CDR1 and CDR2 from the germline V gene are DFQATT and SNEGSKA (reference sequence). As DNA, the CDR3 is TGCAGTGCTAGGTCGGCAGATACGCAGTATTTT. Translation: CSARSADTQYF.

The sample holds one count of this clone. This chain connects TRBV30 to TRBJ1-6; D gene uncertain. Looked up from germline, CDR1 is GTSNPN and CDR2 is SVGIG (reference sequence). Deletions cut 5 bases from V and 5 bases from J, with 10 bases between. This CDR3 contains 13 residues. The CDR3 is CAWGSGDNSPLHF. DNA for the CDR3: TGTGCCTGGGGGTCGGGCGATAATTCACCCCTCCACTTT.

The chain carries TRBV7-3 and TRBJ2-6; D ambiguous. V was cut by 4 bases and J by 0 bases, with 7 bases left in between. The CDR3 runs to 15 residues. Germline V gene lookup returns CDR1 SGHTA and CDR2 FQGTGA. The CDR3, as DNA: TGTGCCAGCAGCTCCGACAACTCTGGGGCCAACGTCCTGACTTTC. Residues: CASSSDNSGANVLTF.

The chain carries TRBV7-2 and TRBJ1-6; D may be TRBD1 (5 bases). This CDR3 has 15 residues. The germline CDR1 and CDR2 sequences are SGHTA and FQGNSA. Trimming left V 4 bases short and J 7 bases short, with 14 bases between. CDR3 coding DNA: TGTGCCAGCAGCTCCCTAGGGGCGGGAAATTCACCCCTCCACTTT. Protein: CASSSLGAGNSPLHF. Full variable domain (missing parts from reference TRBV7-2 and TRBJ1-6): GAGVSQSPSNKVTEKGKDVELRCDPISGHTALYWYRQSLGQGLEFLIYFQGNSAPDKSGLPSDRFSAERTGGSVSTLTIQRTQQEDSAVYLCASSSLGAGNSPLHFGNGTRLTVT.

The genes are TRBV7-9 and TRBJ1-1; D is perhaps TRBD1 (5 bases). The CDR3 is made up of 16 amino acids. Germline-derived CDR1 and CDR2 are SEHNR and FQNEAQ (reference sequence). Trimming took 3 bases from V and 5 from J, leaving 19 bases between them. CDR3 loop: CASSFGHLPLRTEAFF. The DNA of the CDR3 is TGTGCCAGCAGCTTCGGACATCTCCCTTTGAGGACTGAAGCTTTCTTT.

Here the CDR3 reads CASSPQRGGYEQYF. DNA of the CDR3: TGTGCCAGCAGCCCCCAAAGGGGTGGCTACGAGCAGTACTTC. The V gene is TRBV7-2, the J gene TRBJ2-7; D is possibly TRBD1 (5 bases). V was cut by 5 bases and J by 3 bases, with 14 bases left in between. The length of the CDR3 is 14 residues. CDR1 is SGHTA and CDR2 is FQGNSA in the germline V gene. The entire variable domain, with the rest obtained from reference TRBV7-2 and TRBJ2-7, is as follows: GAGVSQSPSNKVTEKGKDVELRCDPISGHTALYWYRQSLGQGLEFLIYFQGNSAPDKSGLPSDRFSAERTGGSVSTLTIQRTQQEDSAVYLCASSPQRGGYEQYFGPGTRLTVT.

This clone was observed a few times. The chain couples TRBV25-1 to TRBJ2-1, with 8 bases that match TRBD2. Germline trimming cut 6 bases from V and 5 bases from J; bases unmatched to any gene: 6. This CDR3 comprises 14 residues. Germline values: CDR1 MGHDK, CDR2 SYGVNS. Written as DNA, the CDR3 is TGTGCCAGCAGCCGGGGGGGGCTGAACAATGAGCAGTTCTTC. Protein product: CASSRGGLNNEQFF.

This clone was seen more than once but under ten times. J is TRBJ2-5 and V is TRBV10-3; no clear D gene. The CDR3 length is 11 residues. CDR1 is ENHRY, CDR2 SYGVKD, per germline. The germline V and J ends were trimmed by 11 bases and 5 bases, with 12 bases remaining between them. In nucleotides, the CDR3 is TGTGCCGTTGCCAAGCATGAGACCCAGTACTTC. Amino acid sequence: CAVAKHETQYF.

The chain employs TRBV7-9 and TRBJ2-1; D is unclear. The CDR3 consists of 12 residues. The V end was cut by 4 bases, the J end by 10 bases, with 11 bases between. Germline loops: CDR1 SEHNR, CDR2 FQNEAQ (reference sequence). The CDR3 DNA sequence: TGTGCCAGCAGCTCCATTCGATACGAGCAGTTCTTC. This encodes CASSSIRYEQFF.

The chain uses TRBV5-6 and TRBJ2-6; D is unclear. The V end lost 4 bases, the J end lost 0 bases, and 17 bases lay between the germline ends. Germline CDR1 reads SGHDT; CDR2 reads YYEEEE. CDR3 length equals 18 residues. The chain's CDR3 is CASSPFGILVSGANVLTF. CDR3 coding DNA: TGTGCCAGCAGCCCATTTGGTATTCTAGTCTCTGGGGCCAACGTCCTGACTTTC.

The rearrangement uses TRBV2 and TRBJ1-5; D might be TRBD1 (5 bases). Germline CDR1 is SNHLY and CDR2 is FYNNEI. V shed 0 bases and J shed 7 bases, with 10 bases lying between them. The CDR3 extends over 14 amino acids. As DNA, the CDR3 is TGTGCCAGCAGTGAAGCGCTCGGGGACCAGCCCCAGCATTTT. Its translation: CASSEALGDQPQHF.

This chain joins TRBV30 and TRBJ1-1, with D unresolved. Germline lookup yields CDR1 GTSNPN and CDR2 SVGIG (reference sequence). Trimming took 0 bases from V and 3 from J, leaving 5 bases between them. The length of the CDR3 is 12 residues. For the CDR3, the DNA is TGTGCCTGGAGTGTCCCCGACACTGAAGCTTTCTTT. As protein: CAWSVPDTEAFF.

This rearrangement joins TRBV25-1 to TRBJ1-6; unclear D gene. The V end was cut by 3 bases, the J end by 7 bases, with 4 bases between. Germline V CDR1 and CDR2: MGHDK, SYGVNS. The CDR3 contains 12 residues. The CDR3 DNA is TGTGCCAGCAGTGATCCAAATTCACCCCTCCACTTT. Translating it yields CASSDPNSPLHF.

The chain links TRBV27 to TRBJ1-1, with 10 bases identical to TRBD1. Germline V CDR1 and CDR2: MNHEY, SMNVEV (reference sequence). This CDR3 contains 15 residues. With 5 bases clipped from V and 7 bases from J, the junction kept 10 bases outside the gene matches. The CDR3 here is CASSQSGQGISEAFF. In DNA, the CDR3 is TGTGCCAGCAGTCAATCGGGACAGGGGATTAGTGAAGCTTTCTTT.

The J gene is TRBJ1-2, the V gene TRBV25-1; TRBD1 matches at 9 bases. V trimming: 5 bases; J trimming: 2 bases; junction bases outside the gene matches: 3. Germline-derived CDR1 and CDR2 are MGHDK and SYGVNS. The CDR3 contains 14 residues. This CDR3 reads CASSLQGANYGYTF. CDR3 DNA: TGTGCCAGCAGTTTACAGGGGGCCAACTATGGCTACACCTTC.

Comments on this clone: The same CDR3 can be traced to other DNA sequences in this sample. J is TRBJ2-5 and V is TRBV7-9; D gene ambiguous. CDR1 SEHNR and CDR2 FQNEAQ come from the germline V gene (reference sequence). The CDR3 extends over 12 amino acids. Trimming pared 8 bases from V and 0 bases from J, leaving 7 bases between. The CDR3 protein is CASSLNQETQYF. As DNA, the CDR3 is TGTGCCAGCTCGCTGAACCAAGAGACCCAGTACTTC. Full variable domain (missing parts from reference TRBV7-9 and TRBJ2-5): DTGVSQNPRHKITKRGQNVTFRCDPISEHNRLYWYRQTLGQGPEFLTYFQNEAQLEKSRLLSDRFSAERPKGSFSTLEIQRTEQGDSAMYLCASSLNQETQYFGPGTRLLVL.

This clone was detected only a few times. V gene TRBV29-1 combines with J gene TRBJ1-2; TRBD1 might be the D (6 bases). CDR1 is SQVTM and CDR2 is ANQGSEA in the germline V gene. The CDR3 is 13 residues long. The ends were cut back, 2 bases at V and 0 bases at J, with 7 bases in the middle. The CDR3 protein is CSVERGTNYGYTF. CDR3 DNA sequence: TGCAGCGTTGAAAGGGGGACTAACTATGGCTACACCTTC.

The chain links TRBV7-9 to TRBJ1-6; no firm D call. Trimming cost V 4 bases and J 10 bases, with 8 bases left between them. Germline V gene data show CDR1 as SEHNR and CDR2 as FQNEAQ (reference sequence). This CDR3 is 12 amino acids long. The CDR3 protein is CASSYNASPLHF. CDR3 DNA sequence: TGTGCCAGCAGCTACAACGCGTCACCCCTCCACTTT. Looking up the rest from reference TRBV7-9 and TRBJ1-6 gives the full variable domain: DTGVSQNPRHKITKRGQNVTFRCDPISEHNRLYWYRQTLGQGPEFLTYFQNEAQLEKSRLLSDRFSAERPKGSFSTLEIQRTEQGDSAMYLCASSYNASPLHFGNGTRLTVT.

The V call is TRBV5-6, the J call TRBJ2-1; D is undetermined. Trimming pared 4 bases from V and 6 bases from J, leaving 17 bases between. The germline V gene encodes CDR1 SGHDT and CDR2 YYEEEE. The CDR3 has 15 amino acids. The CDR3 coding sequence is TGTGCCAGCAGCCCTCCGACGCGGCCTGGCAATGAGCAGTTCTTC. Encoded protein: CASSPPTRPGNEQFF.

The CDR3 protein is CASSLSPGRPGELFF. The CDR3 DNA follows: TGTGCCAGCAGTTTATCGCCAGGGAGGCCCGGGGAGCTGTTTTTT. V is TRBV27 and J is TRBJ2-2; perhaps TRBD2 as D (6 bases). Germline values: CDR1 MNHEY, CDR2 SMNVEV (reference sequence). V lost 0 bases, J lost 6 bases, and 11 bases lay in between. The CDR3 spans 15 residues.

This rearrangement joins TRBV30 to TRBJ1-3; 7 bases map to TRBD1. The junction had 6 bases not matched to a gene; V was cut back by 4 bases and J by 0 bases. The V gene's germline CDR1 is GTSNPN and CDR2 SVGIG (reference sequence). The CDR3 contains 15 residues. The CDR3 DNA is TGTGCCTGGAATAGGGACAGCGGCTCTGGAAACACCATATATTTT. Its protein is CAWNRDSGSGNTIYF.

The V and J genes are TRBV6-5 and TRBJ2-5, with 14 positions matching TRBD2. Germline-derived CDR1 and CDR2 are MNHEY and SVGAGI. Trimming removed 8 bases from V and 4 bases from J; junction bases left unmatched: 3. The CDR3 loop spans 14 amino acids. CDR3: CASGGLAGVETQYF. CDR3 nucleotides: TGTGCCAGCGGGGGACTAGCGGGGGTAGAGACCCAGTACTTC.